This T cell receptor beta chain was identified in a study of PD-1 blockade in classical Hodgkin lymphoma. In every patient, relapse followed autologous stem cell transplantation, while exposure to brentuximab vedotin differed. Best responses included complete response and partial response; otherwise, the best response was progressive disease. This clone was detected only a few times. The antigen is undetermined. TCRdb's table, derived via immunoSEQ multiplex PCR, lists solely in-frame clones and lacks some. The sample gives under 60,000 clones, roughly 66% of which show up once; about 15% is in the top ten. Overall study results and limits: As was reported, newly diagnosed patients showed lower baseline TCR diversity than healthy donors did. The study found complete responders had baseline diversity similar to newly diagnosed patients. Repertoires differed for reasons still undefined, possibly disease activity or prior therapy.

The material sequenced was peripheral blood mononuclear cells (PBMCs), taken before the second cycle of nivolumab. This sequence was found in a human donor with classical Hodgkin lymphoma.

CDR3 coding DNA: TGTGCCAGTAGTATAGAGGTGGGGGCCTACAATGAGCAGTTCTTC. Amino acids: CASSIEVGAYNEQFF. This chain joins TRBV19 and TRBJ2-1, with D perhaps being TRBD1 or TRBD2 (5 bases each). With 0 bases removed from V and 2 bases from J, the gap between germline ends came to 8 bases. Per germline, CDR1 LNHDA and CDR2 SQIVND (reference sequence). CDR3 length equals 15 residues.